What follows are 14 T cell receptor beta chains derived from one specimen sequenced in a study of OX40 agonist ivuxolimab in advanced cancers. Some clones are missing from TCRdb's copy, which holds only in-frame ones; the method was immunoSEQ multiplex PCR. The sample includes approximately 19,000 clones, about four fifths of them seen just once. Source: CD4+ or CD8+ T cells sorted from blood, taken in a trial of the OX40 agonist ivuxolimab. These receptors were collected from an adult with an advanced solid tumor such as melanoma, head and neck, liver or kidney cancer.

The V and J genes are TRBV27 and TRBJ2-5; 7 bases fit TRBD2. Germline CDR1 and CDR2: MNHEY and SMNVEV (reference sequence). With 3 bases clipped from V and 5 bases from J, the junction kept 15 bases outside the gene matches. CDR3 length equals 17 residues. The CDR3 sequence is CASSFSGEGSSGETQYF. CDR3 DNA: TGTGCCAGCAGTTTCTCGGGGGAGGGGTCTTCCGGTGAGACCCAGTACTTC.

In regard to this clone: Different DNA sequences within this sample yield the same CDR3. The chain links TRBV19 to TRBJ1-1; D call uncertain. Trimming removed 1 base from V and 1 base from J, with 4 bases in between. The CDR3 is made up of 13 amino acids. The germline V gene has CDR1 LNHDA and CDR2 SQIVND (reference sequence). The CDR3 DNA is TGTGCCAGTAGTATAGTTAAGAACACTGAAGCTTTCTTT. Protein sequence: CASSIVKNTEAFF.

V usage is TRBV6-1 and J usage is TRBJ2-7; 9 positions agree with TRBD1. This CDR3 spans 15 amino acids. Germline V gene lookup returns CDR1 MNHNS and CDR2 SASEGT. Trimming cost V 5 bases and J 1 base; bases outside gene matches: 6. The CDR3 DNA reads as TGTGCCAGCAGTCGGACAGGGGTGAAGTCCTACGAGCAGTACTTC. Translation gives CASSRTGVKSYEQYF.

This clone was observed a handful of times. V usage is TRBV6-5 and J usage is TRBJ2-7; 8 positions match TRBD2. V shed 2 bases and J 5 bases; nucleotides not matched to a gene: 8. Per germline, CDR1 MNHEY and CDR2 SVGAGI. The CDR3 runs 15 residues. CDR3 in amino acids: CASSYASGGVNEQYF. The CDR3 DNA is TGTGCCAGCAGTTACGCCTCGGGGGGGGTTAACGAGCAGTACTTC.

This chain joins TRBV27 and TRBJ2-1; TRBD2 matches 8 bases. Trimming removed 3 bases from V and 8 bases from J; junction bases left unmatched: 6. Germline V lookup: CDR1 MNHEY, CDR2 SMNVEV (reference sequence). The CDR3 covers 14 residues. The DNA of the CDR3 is TGTGCCAGCAGTTTGAGCGGGAGTTACGATGAGCAGTTCTTC. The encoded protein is CASSLSGSYDEQFF.

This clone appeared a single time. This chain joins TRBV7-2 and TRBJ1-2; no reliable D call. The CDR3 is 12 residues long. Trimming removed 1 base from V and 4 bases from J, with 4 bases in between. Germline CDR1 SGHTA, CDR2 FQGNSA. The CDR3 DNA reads TGTGCCAGCAGCTTAGGTAGCTATGGCTACACCTTC. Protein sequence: CASSLGSYGYTF.

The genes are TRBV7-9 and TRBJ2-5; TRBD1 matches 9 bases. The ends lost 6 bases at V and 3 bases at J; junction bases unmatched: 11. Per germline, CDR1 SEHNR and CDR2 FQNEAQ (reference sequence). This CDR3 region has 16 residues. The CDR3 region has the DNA TGTGCCAGCAGTAACCACAGGGGGCGCCAGAAAGAGACCCAGTACTTC. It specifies CASSNHRGRQKETQYF.

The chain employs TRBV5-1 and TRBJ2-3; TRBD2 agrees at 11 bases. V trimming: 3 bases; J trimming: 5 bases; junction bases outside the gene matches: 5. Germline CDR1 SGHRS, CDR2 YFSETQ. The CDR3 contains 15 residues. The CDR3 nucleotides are TGCGCCAGCAGCTATAGCGGGAGGGCCCAAGATACGCAGTATTTT. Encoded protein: CASSYSGRAQDTQYF.

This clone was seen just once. CDR3 residues: CAISESGNNSPLHF. CDR3 in DNA: TGTGCCATCAGTGAGTCGGGCAATAATTCACCCCTCCACTTT. The J gene is TRBJ1-6, the V gene TRBV10-3; no clear D gene. Germline CDR1 and CDR2: ENHRY and SYGVKD. The V end lost 0 bases, the J end lost 5 bases, and 5 bases lay between the germline ends. The length of the CDR3 is 14 residues.

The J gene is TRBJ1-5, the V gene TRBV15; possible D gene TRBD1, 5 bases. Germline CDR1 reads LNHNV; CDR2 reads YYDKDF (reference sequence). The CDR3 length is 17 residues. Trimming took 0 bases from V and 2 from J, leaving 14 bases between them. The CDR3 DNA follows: TGTGCCACCAGCAGAGATGAGAAGGGGCCTCGCAATCAGCCCCAGCATTTT. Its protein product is CATSRDEKGPRNQPQHF.

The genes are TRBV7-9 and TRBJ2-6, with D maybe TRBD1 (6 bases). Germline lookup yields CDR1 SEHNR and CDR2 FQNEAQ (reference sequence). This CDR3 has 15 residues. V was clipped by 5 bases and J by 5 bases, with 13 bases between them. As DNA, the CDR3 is TGTGCCAGCAGCGCCCGAACAGGGCGGGCCAACGTCCTGACTTTC. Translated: CASSARTGRANVLTF.

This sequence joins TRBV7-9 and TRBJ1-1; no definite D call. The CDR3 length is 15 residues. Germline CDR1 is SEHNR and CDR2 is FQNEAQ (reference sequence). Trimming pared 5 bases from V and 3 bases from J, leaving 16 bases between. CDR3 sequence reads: CASSQQPSSHTEAFF. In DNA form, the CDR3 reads TGTGCCAGCAGCCAACAACCGTCCAGCCACACTGAAGCTTTCTTT.

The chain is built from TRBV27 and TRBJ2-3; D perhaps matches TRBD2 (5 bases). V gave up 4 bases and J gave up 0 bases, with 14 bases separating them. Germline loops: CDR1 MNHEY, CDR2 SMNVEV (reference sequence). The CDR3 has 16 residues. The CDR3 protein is CASSSQRHPSTDTQYF. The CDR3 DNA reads TGTGCCAGCAGTTCCCAGCGGCACCCGAGCACAGATACGCAGTATTTT.

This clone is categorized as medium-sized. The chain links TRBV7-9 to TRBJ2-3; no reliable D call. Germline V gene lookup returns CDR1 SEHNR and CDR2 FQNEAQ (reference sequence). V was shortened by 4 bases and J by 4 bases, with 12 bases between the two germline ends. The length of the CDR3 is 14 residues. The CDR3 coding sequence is TGTGCCAGCAGCTCGGCGCAGCTTTCAGATACGCAGTATTTT. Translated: CASSSAQLSDTQYF.